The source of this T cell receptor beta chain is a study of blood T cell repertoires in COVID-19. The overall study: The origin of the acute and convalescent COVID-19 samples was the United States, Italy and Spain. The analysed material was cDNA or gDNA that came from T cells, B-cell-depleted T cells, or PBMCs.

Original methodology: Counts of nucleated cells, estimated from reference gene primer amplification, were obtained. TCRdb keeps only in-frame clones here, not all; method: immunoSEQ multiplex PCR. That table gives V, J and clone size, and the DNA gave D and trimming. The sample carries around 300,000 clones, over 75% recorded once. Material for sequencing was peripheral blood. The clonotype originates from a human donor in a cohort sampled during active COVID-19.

The DNA for the CDR3 is TGTGCCAGCAGCGGGGCCTTGGACGAGCAGTACTTC. Its protein product is CASSGALDEQYF. The chain employs TRBV9 and TRBJ2-7; no reliable D call. CDR1 is SGDLS, CDR2 YYNGEE, per germline. The CDR3 is 12 amino acids. The ends were cut back, 3 bases at V and 5 bases at J, with 9 bases in the middle.